The 10 T cell receptor beta chains presented below share a single source sample, sequenced in a study of T cell repertoires in cytomegalovirus infection. Their recognized antigens are unknown. TCRdb re-called the reads with MiXCR, one entry per CDR3 protein. The sample consists of approximately 150,000 distinct CDR3 sequences, approximately 21% of them appearing once. The starting material was CD8+ T cells from cultured PBMCs, obtained from culture after CMV antigen stimulation. The source of these receptors is a human donor in good health (CMV status not recorded). Some clones in this sample may be carry-over from other donors' samples.

This clonotype was observed a handful of times. The chain uses TRBV29-1 and TRBJ1-2; the match to TRBD1 covers 7 bases. Looked up from germline, CDR1 is SQVTM and CDR2 is ANQGSEA. The CDR3 spans 12 residues. V was clipped by 3 bases and J by 4 bases; unmatched bases: 2. The CDR3: CSVDGTVYGYTF. CDR3 sequence (DNA): TGCAGCGTTGACGGGACAGTCTATGGCTACACCTTC. The whole variable domain, filled in from reference TRBV29-1 and TRBJ1-2, reads SAVISQKPSRDICQRGTSLTIQCQVDSQVTMMFWYRQQPGQSLTLIATANQGSEATYESGFVIDKFPISRPNLTFSTLTVSNMSPEDSSIYLCSVDGTVYGYTFGSGTRLTVV.

This clonotype has more than one count but fewer than ten. The chain recombines TRBV27 with TRBJ2-5; D tentatively reads TRBD1 or TRBD2 (5 bases each). The CDR3 runs to 14 residues. V was clipped by 6 bases and J by 1 base, with 12 bases between them. Germline CDR1 reads MNHEY; CDR2 reads SMNVEV (reference sequence). The DNA of the CDR3 is TGTGCCAGCAGCGCTAGCAGGGCCCAAGAGACCCAGTACTTC. Residues: CASSASRAQETQYF.

This sequence joins TRBV5-5 and TRBJ1-6; TRBD1 might be the D (5 bases). This CDR3 has 15 residues. Trimming cost V 0 bases and J 8 bases, with 12 bases left between them. The germline V gene has CDR1 SGHKS and CDR2 YYEKEE (reference sequence). The CDR3 nucleotides read TGTGCCAGCAGCTTGGTGGGGCGGACCGATTCACCCCTCCACTTT. Its translation is CASSLVGRTDSPLHF.

V gene TRBV10-3 combines with J gene TRBJ2-3, with D perhaps given as TRBD1 or TRBD2 (6 bases each). CDR3 length: 15 residues. The germline V gene has CDR1 ENHRY and CDR2 SYGVKD. Trimming cost V 7 bases and J 3 bases, with 17 bases left between them. The CDR3 region is CAITAAGEATDTQYF. For the CDR3, the DNA is TGTGCCATCACTGCTGCAGGGGAGGCGACAGATACGCAGTATTTT.

The rearrangement uses TRBV12-3 or TRBV12-4 and TRBJ2-3, with D possibly matching TRBD2 (6 bases). CDR3 length equals 15 residues. V shed 3 bases and J shed 4 bases, with 14 bases lying between them. In nucleotides, the CDR3 is TGTGCCAGCAGTTTCGGCGGGGAAGGGGCAGATACGCAGTATTTT. This codes for CASSFGGEGADTQYF.

With regard to this clonotype: Compared with germline, one end of the junction differs, possibly owing to a read error. The V call is TRBV7-6, the J call TRBJ2-5; 9 bases agree with TRBD1. Germline V gene lookup returns CDR1 SGHVS and CDR2 FNYEAQ. CDR3 length: 15 amino acids. The CDR3 loop is CASSLDDRGQETQYF. CDR3 DNA sequence: TGTGCTAGCAGCTTAGACGACAGGGGGCAAGAGACCCAGTACTTC.

The V and J genes are TRBV7-6 and TRBJ2-1; D uncertain. The CDR3 runs 12 residues. Trimming pared 5 bases from V and 7 bases from J, leaving 9 bases between. Germline assignment: CDR1 SGHVS and CDR2 FNYEAQ. The CDR3: CASSLNRNEQFF. The DNA for the CDR3 is TGTGCCAGCAGCCTGAACCGTAATGAGCAGTTCTTC.

This clonotype was seen only a few times. The CDR3 nucleotides read TGCGCCAGCAGCCCAGGGACAGGCTCTTACTCTGGAAACACCATATATTTT. This translates into CASSPGTGSYSGNTIYF. V gene TRBV4-3 combines with J gene TRBJ1-3; TRBD1 aligns across 8 bases. V trimming: 4 bases; J trimming: 0 bases; junction bases outside the gene matches: 8. CDR1 and CDR2 from the germline V gene are LGHNA and YSLEER. The CDR3 is made up of 17 amino acids.

This clonotype was seen more than once but under ten times. V gene TRBV28 combines with J gene TRBJ1-1; D remains ambiguous. The CDR3 spans 14 residues. V dropped 8 bases and J dropped 0 bases, with 13 bases sitting between them. The V gene's germline CDR1 is MDHEN and CDR2 SYDVKM. The chain's CDR3 is CASAADGMNTEAFF. The DNA for the CDR3 is TGTGCCAGCGCAGCGGACGGCATGAACACTGAAGCTTTCTTT.

V gene TRBV5-5 combines with J gene TRBJ1-5; 7 positions match TRBD1. This CDR3 region has 15 residues. The trim removed 4 bases at V and 2 bases at J, leaving 6 bases unmatched. In germline, CDR1 is SGHKS, CDR2 YYEKEE (reference sequence). CDR3 loop: CASSERQGGNQPQHF. The CDR3 nucleotides are TGTGCCAGCAGCGAGAGACAGGGAGGCAATCAGCCCCAGCATTTT.